These T cell receptor beta chains were read from a single sample in a study of yellow fever vaccine responses in identical twins. TCRdb reprocessed the RT-PCR reads via MiXCR and lists one record per CDR3 protein. The sample shows fewer than 3,000 distinct CDR3 sequences, 75% to 85% of them seen only once. This specimen consisted of T cells from blood (PBMCs), unsorted or a sorted subset (not recorded which), obtained before or after yellow fever vaccination (not recorded which). The receptors shown here come from a female donor who received the yellow fever vaccine. Each CDR3 is given with its conserved first and last residue. The D gene is left open where the match is weak. Clone size is given for some rows only: seen once, a few or many times, or a class if the clone is expanded.

CDR3 DNA: TGTGCCATCAGACCGGGACAGGGGGCGCCCGGGCAAAACACTGAAGCTTTCTTT
CDR3 protein: CAIRPGQGAPGQNTEAFF
V gene: TRBV10-3
CDR3 length: 18
J gene: TRBJ1-1
D gene: TRBD1
clone size: .

CDR3 DNA: TGTGCCAGTAGTATGGTTGGTATAGATACGCAGTATTTT
CDR3 protein: CASSMVGIDTQYF
V gene: TRBV19
CDR3 length: 13
J gene: TRBJ2-3
D gene: .
clone size: .

CDR3 DNA: TGTGCCCAACTACGGGGCGCTAGCACAGATACGCAGTATTTT
CDR3 protein: CAQLRGASTDTQYF
V gene: TRBV13
CDR3 length: 14
J gene: TRBJ2-3
D gene: .
clone size: once

CDR3 DNA: TGCGCCAGCAGCCAGGGGGCGGGCGTCTGGGAGCAGTACTTC
CDR3 protein: CASSQGAGVWEQYF
V gene: TRBV4-1
CDR3 length: 14
J gene: TRBJ2-7
D gene: .
clone size: .

CDR3 DNA: TGTGCCAGCAGCTCTAGTGGGACAAATGAAGCTTTCTTT
CDR3 protein: CASSSSGTNEAFF
V gene: TRBV11-2
CDR3 length: 13
J gene: TRBJ1-1
D gene: .
clone size: .

CDR3 DNA: TGCGCCAGCAGCCAAGATGGAGACAGGGCTCACGAGCAGTACTTC
CDR3 protein: CASSQDGDRAHEQYF
V gene: TRBV4-3
CDR3 length: 15
J gene: TRBJ2-7
D gene: TRBD1
clone size: .

CDR3 DNA: TGTGCCAGCAGTGAAGGGCAGGGACGCACTGAAGCTTTCTTT
CDR3 protein: CASSEGQGRTEAFF
V gene: TRBV25-1
CDR3 length: 14
J gene: TRBJ1-1
D gene: .
clone size: .

CDR3 DNA: TGTGCCAGCAGCTTGGCAGGGGGCTTAGGCTATGGCTACACCTTC
CDR3 protein: CASSLAGGLGYGYTF
V gene: TRBV7-6
CDR3 length: 15
J gene: TRBJ1-2
D gene: TRBD1
clone size: .

CDR3 DNA: TGTGCCAGCAGTTCCTTAGTGACAGGGGGGTGGAACACTGAAGCTTTCTTT
CDR3 protein: CASSSLVTGGWNTEAFF
V gene: TRBV6-2/TRBV6-3
CDR3 length: 17
J gene: TRBJ1-1
D gene: TRBD1
clone size: few

CDR3 DNA: TGTGCCAGCAGCTCACCAGGGACAGGGGGAGATACGCAGTATTTT
CDR3 protein: CASSSPGTGGDTQYF
V gene: TRBV7-9
CDR3 length: 15
J gene: TRBJ2-3
D gene: TRBD1
clone size: .

CDR3 DNA: TGTGCCAGCAGCCAAGGGACGGACCGAGCCAAGGACTTC
CDR3 protein: CASSQGTDRAKDF
V gene: TRBV3-1
CDR3 length: 13
J gene: TRBJ2-5
D gene: .
clone size: .

CDR3 DNA: TGCGCCAGCGGAGGCCAGATTCAGCTCGGTGAGCAGTTCTTC
CDR3 protein: CASGGQIQLGEQFF
V gene: TRBV10-1
CDR3 length: 14
J gene: TRBJ2-1
D gene: .
clone size: .

CDR3 DNA: TGTGCCAGCAGGTACCAGAGACTCTCCTACAATGAGCAGTTCTTC
CDR3 protein: CASRYQRLSYNEQFF
V gene: TRBV6-5
CDR3 length: 15
J gene: TRBJ2-1
D gene: .
clone size: .

CDR3 DNA: TGCGCCAGCAGTGAGGTCGGTACTGGAAACACCATATATTTT
CDR3 protein: CASSEVGTGNTIYF
V gene: TRBV10-1
CDR3 length: 14
J gene: TRBJ1-3
D gene: .
clone size: .

CDR3 DNA: TGTGCCACCAGCAGACCCGGACAGAGATATGGCTACACCTTC
CDR3 protein: CATSRPGQRYGYTF
V gene: TRBV15
CDR3 length: 14
J gene: TRBJ1-2
D gene: .
clone size: .

CDR3 DNA: TGTGCCTGGAGTGGTGGTCCAATGGGCGCAGATACGCAGTATTTT
CDR3 protein: CAWSGGPMGADTQYF
V gene: TRBV30
CDR3 length: 15
J gene: TRBJ2-3
D gene: .
clone size: .

CDR3 DNA: TGTGCCAGCAGTCCCACGGGGGTCGGGTACGAGCAGTACTTC
CDR3 protein: CASSPTGVGYEQYF
V gene: TRBV12-3/TRBV12-4
CDR3 length: 14
J gene: TRBJ2-7
D gene: .
clone size: few

CDR3 DNA: TGTGCCAGCAGTGATGCTGGGGGGACAGATACGCAGTATTTT
CDR3 protein: CASSDAGGTDTQYF
V gene: TRBV6-1
CDR3 length: 14
J gene: TRBJ2-3
D gene: .
clone size: .

CDR3 DNA: TGTGCCAGCAGCTTAGCGCTATTGCGGACAGTAAGGTCGGACTATGGCTACACCTTC
CDR3 protein: CASSLALLRTVRSDYGYTF
V gene: TRBV11-1
CDR3 length: 19
J gene: TRBJ1-2
D gene: .
clone size: .

CDR3 DNA: TGTGCCAGCAGCTACCTAGACAGAACCTATGGCTACACCTTC
CDR3 protein: CASSYLDRTYGYTF
V gene: TRBV12-3/TRBV12-4
CDR3 length: 14
J gene: TRBJ1-2
D gene: .
clone size: .

CDR3 DNA: TGCGCCAGCAGTGAGTCCAGGAATTCACCCCTCCACTTT
CDR3 protein: CASSESRNSPLHF
V gene: TRBV10-2
CDR3 length: 13
J gene: TRBJ1-6
D gene: .
clone size: once